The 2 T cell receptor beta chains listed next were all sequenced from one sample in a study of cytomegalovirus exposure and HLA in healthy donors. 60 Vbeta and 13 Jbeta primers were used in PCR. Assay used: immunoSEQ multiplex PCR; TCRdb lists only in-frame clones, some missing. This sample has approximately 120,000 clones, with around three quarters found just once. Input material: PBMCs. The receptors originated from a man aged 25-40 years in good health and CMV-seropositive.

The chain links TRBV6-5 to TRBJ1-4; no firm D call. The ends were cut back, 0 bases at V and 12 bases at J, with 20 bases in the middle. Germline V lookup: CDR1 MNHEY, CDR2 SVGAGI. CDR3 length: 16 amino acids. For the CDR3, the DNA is TGTGCCAGCAGTTACTCGAGTGGTATAGGGAGAGAGGAACTGTTTTTT. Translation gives CASSYSSGIGREELFF.

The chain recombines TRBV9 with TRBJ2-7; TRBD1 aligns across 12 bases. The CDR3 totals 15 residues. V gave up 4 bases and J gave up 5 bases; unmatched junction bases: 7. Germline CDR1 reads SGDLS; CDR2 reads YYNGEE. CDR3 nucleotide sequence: TGTGCCAGCAGCCCTGGGACAGGGGGCTATGACGAGCAGTACTTC. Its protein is CASSPGTGGYDEQYF.